This T cell receptor beta chain was found in a study of neurological immune-mediated disorders. Study-wide results and caveats: Across subjects, no CDR3 amino acid sequence appeared in expanded clones of more than one subject, a finding that suggested private repertoires in all groups. HTLV-1-associated myelopathy showed the most TCR clonal expansion; multiple sclerosis the least, below healthy controls.

A total of 2 million PBMCs stored at -80 degrees C provided the unsorted libraries. Synthesis of cDNA was carried out by template-switch 5'RACE. The reaction used 10-nucleotide random UMIs. Via MiXCR, TCRdb re-called the 5' RACE reads, giving one row per CDR3 protein. The sample has about 50,000 distinct CDR3 sequences, approximately 10% seen once; the top ten hold approximately 5.3%. This clonotype occurred many times. Antigen specificity is unknown. Looked up from germline, CDR1 is DFQATT and CDR2 is SNEGSKA (reference sequence). The ends lost 1 base at V and 4 bases at J; junction bases unmatched: 12. The CDR3 is 16 residues long.

This clonotype was obtained from a man between 65 and 85 years old with HTLV-1-associated myelopathy (HAM/TSP). The rearrangement links TRBV20-1 to TRBJ1-1; TRBD1 matches at 7 bases. What was sequenced was PBMCs. The CDR3 reads CSARAITGDRSTEAFF. In nucleotides, the CDR3 is TGCAGTGCTAGAGCCATCACAGGGGATCGGTCCACTGAAGCTTTCTTT.